This T cell receptor beta chain was observed in a study of T-cell reconstitution after alpha-beta-depleted transplantation in children. Trimming took 3 bases from V and 2 from J, leaving 8 bases between them. CDR3 size: 14 residues. Germline assignment: CDR1 SGHRS and CDR2 YFSETQ. The TCRbeta library was prepared with unique molecular identifiers. Each CDR3 protein gets one entry after TCRdb re-called the PCR reads with MiXCR. The data contain around 380,000 distinct CDR3 sequences, about 11% of them singletons. This clonotype has a count of ten or more. V and J are TRBV5-1 and TRBJ2-2; possibly TRBD1 for D (6 bases). Sample: PBMCs from the stem cell graft donor, taken from the stem cell graft. This receptor was obtained from a human donor who donated a stem cell graft to a child with acute myeloid leukemia. CDR3 sequence reads: CASSSGTNTGELFF. The CDR3 coding sequence is TGCGCCAGCAGCTCCGGGACAAACACCGGGGAGCTGTTTTTT.